This T cell receptor beta chain was found in a study of CD8+CD57+ T cells in acquired aplastic anemia. The study's findings and limits: With respect to CD8+ Simpson's diversity, patients and controls did not differ significantly.

Germline-derived CDR1 and CDR2 are WSHSY and SAAADI. V gave up 2 bases and J gave up 1 base, with 9 bases separating them. This CDR3 is 14 amino acids long. This clonotype was observed a few times. What it binds is unknown. Genomic DNA templated the TCR beta VDJ and CDR3 profiling. TCRdb independently ran MiXCR on the reads; one entry per CDR3 protein. The sample contains 150,000 to 200,000 distinct CDR3 sequences, about three fifths of which appear only once. The sequence was collected from a human donor in good health. Sample: sorted CD4+, CD8+, or CD8+CD57+ T cells (not recorded which) from PBMCs. This chain connects TRBV10-2 to TRBJ2-7, with D possibly matching TRBD1 (5 bases). The CDR3 nucleotides are TGCGCCAGCAGTGAGGGCAGGGCTTCCTACGAGCAGTACTTC. It yields the protein CASSEGRASYEQYF.